The next 20 T cell receptor beta chains were all read from a single sample in a study of cytomegalovirus exposure and HLA in healthy donors. Repertoires were generated with immunoSEQ multiplex PCR, while TCRdb's copy carries only in-frame clones and drops some. The data hold almost 75,000 clones, with over 80% observed a single time. The specimen was PBMCs. The receptors here all came from a man aged 25 to 40 in good health and CMV-seronegative.

Only one count was recorded for this clone. The CDR3 DNA sequence: TGTGCCAGCTCACAGGACAGGGACAGTGAAAAACTGTTTTTT. Translation: CASSQDRDSEKLFF. The rearrangement uses TRBV18 and TRBJ1-4; 8 bases align to TRBD1. Per germline, CDR1 KGHSH and CDR2 LQKENI. Unmatched junction bases numbered 5, after V lost 4 bases and J lost 7 bases. The CDR3 totals 14 residues.

The chain carries TRBV28 and TRBJ2-5, with 7 bases fitting TRBD1. Germline assignment: CDR1 MDHEN and CDR2 SYDVKM. The ends lost 5 bases at V and 4 bases at J; junction bases unmatched: 10. The length of the CDR3 is 15 residues. The CDR3 reads CASSPPGQTTETQYF. The CDR3 DNA reads TGTGCCAGCAGTCCGCCGGGACAGACTACAGAGACCCAGTACTTC.

This clone was seen just once. The rearrangement joins TRBV10-3 to TRBJ2-5, with D hard to call. The V gene lost 4 bases and the J gene lost 0 bases, with 12 bases spanning the gap. The CDR3 spans 15 residues. Germline CDR1 ENHRY, CDR2 SYGVKD. In DNA, the CDR3 is TGTGCCATCAGTGTTCACAGAACGTACCAAGAGACCCAGTACTTC. Translation: CAISVHRTYQETQYF.

The J gene is TRBJ2-7, the V gene TRBV6-5; the match to TRBD1 covers 8 bases. The ends lost 2 bases at V and 3 bases at J; junction bases unmatched: 6. Germline CDR1 reads MNHEY; CDR2 reads SVGAGI. The CDR3 contains 15 residues. The CDR3 DNA sequence: TGTGCCAGCAGTTACGAGCGCAGGGGGCGCTACGAGCAGTACTTC. Residues: CASSYERRGRYEQYF.

The chain employs TRBV4-3 and TRBJ1-2; D unclear. Trimming pared 4 bases from V and 7 bases from J, leaving 22 bases between. Germline V gene lookup returns CDR1 LGHNA and CDR2 YSLEER. The CDR3 has 16 amino acids. CDR3 in amino acids: CASSRQASSSESGYTF. The CDR3 DNA follows: TGCGCCAGCAGCCGGCAGGCGTCTTCTTCCGAATCTGGCTACACCTTC.

This clone was detected only once. This rearrangement joins TRBV5-6 to TRBJ2-1, with TRBD2 matching 10 bases. Germline V gene sequence: CDR1 SGHDT, CDR2 YYEEEE. The CDR3 covers 15 residues. With V trimmed by 4 bases and J by 3 bases, 4 bases remained unmatched. CDR3 DNA sequence: TGTGCCAGCAGCCGGACTAGCGGCCGCTACAATGAGCAGTTCTTC. Translating gives CASSRTSGRYNEQFF. The variable domain in full, completed from reference TRBV5-6 and TRBJ2-1, reads DAGVTQSPTHLIKTRGQQVTLRCSPKSGHDTVSWYQQALGQGPQFIFQYYEEEERQRGNFPDRFSGHQFPNYSSELNVNALLLGDSALYLCASSRTSGRYNEQFFGPGTRLTVL.

This chain uses TRBV5-1 with TRBJ2-2, with 7 positions matching TRBD1. Per the germline V gene, CDR1 is SGHRS and CDR2 is YFSETQ. CDR3 length equals 15 residues. J gave up 0 bases and V 5 bases, and 4 bases lay outside the gene matches. CDR3 in DNA: TGCGCCAGCAGGACAGGGATTGCGAACACCGGGGAGCTGTTTTTT. Its protein is CASRTGIANTGELFF.

V and J are TRBV28 and TRBJ2-7; 8 nucleotides line up with TRBD1. CDR3 size: 15 residues. With 8 bases clipped from V and 3 bases from J, the junction kept 12 bases outside the gene matches. Germline V lookup: CDR1 MDHEN, CDR2 SYDVKM. In DNA, the CDR3 is TGTGCCAGCCCGACGAGCCGGGACAGGCGCTACGAGCAGTACTTC. It is translated as CASPTSRDRRYEQYF.

This sequence joins TRBV6-5 and TRBJ2-4; TRBD2 might be the D (5 bases). The CDR3 sequence is 15 residues long. Deletions cut 0 bases from V and 8 bases from J, with 14 bases between. Germline values: CDR1 MNHEY, CDR2 SVGAGI. The CDR3 protein is CASSYSGQLGDIQYF. In DNA form, the CDR3 reads TGTGCCAGCAGTTACTCAGGGCAGTTGGGAGACATTCAGTACTTC.

CDR3: CASSSRGGANTGELFF. In DNA form, the CDR3 reads TGTGCCAGCAGCTCCAGGGGCGGAGCGAACACCGGGGAGCTGTTTTTT. This sequence joins TRBV7-3 and TRBJ2-2; weak D call: TRBD1 (6 bases). The CDR3 is 16 amino acids. CDR1 and CDR2 (germline): SGHTA, FQGTGA. V was cut by 4 bases and J by 0 bases, with 12 bases left in between.

The rearrangement joins TRBV7-9 to TRBJ1-2; D might be TRBD1 (5 bases). V lost 5 bases to trimming and J lost 4 bases, with 11 bases between them. The CDR3 loop spans 13 amino acids. CDR1 is SEHNR and CDR2 is FQNEAQ in the germline V gene (reference sequence). The CDR3 DNA reads as TGTGCCAGCAGCGCGGGGGGTCTCTATGGCTACACCTTC. Residues: CASSAGGLYGYTF.

The chain has TRBV19 and TRBJ1-5; D not certain. Trimming left V 4 bases short and J 4 bases short, with 11 bases between. This CDR3 has 14 amino acids. Looked up from germline, CDR1 is LNHDA and CDR2 is SQIVND (reference sequence). The DNA of the CDR3 is TGTGCCAGTAGTAGTATGGGCCAGAATCAGCCCCAGCATTTT. This encodes CASSSMGQNQPQHF.

This rearrangement joins TRBV6-1 to TRBJ2-5, with a possible D match to TRBD2 (5 bases). Trimming stripped 7 bases from V and 3 bases from J, with 12 bases between. Germline values: CDR1 MNHNS, CDR2 SASEGT. The CDR3 loop spans 13 amino acids. CDR3 coding DNA: TGTGCCAGCATCGTGGGAGTCAAAGAGACCCAGTACTTC. It yields the protein CASIVGVKETQYF.

The J gene is TRBJ2-1, the V gene TRBV28; D may be TRBD1 (6 bases). Germline-derived CDR1 and CDR2 are MDHEN and SYDVKM. The CDR3 consists of 19 residues. The V end lost 1 base, the J end lost 1 base, and 20 bases lay between the germline ends. CDR3 sequence: CASSLSPSLGALSYNEQFF. The CDR3, as DNA: TGTGCCAGCAGTTTATCTCCCTCCTTGGGGGCTCTATCCTACAATGAGCAGTTCTTC.

The chain is built from TRBV30 and TRBJ2-4, with D maybe TRBD1 (5 bases). The germline V gene encodes CDR1 GTSNPN and CDR2 SVGIG (reference sequence). This CDR3 comprises 14 residues. Deletions cut 6 bases from V and 1 base from J, with 13 bases between. The CDR3 is CACEASGAKNIQYF. As DNA, the CDR3 is TGTGCCTGTGAGGCGTCAGGGGCCAAAAACATTCAGTACTTC.

CDR3 amino acids: CASTGRGQGRVEQYF. The CDR3 DNA reads as TGTGCCAGCACCGGGAGGGGACAGGGTAGAGTCGAGCAGTACTTC. This rearrangement joins TRBV28 to TRBJ2-7; a weak D match, TRBD1 (9 bases). Per germline, CDR1 MDHEN and CDR2 SYDVKM. The CDR3 is made up of 15 amino acids. Trimming removed 7 bases from V and 6 bases from J, with 22 bases in between.

The gene calls are TRBV6-1 and TRBJ2-5; 15 bases fit TRBD2. The CDR3 extends over 16 amino acids. CDR1 and CDR2 (germline): MNHNS, SASEGT. The junction had 4 bases not matched to a gene; V was cut back by 4 bases and J by 4 bases. The DNA for the CDR3 is TGTGCCAGCAGTGCGGGACTAGCGGGAGGATTAGAGACCCAGTACTTC. This codes for CASSAGLAGGLETQYF.

The chain has TRBV19 and TRBJ1-2; no clear D gene. Trimming left V 3 bases short and J 1 base short, with 9 bases between. Per germline, CDR1 LNHDA and CDR2 SQIVND (reference sequence). The CDR3 contains 14 residues. The CDR3 region has the DNA TGTGCCAGTAGTATTACCGGGGATAACTATGGCTACACCTTC. It codes for CASSITGDNYGYTF.

V gene TRBV28 combines with J gene TRBJ2-1; 10 bases match TRBD2. The V segment lost 6 bases and the J segment 5 bases; nucleotides outside the gene matches: 7. The CDR3 runs 15 residues. From germline, CDR1 is MDHEN and CDR2 SYDVKM. CDR3 sequence (DNA): TGTGCCAGCAGCCGCCGAAGCGGGGGGGACAATGAGCAGTTCTTC. It encodes CASSRRSGGDNEQFF.

This chain uses TRBV11-3 with TRBJ2-1; 9 bases fit TRBD1. Germline V lookup: CDR1 SGHNT, CDR2 YENEEA. V lost 5 bases, J lost 4 bases, and 9 bases stayed unmatched. CDR3 length: 16 amino acids. CDR3 DNA sequence: TGTGCCAGCAGCCCGGAGGGGGGGACAGGGTACAATGAGCAGTTCTTC. Translated: CASSPEGGTGYNEQFF.